This TCR beta chain was captured by sequencing in a study of T-cell memory formation after mild COVID-19. Study-wide findings and caveats: For contracting clones, CD4+ ones sat mainly in CM and EM, CD8+ in EMRA. Some SARS-CoV-2-responding clones were already detected in memory before infection.

V was shortened by 10 bases and J by 10 bases, with 14 bases between the two germline ends. The V gene's germline CDR1 is SGHVS and CDR2 FNYEAQ. This CDR3 comprises 11 residues. Points on this clonotype: Antigen: not known.

TCRdb ran MiXCR on the 5' RACE reads and lists one entry per CDR3 protein. The sample contains about 560,000 distinct CDR3 sequences, less than 25% of which appear only once. This sequence joins TRBV7-6 and TRBJ2-1, with D hard to call. This TCR came from an adult woman who had mild COVID-19 (a few samples of this study predate the infection). Cell type and time point are not known. Sequenced material: PBMCs or a T cell subset sorted from them (not recorded which). In nucleotides, the CDR3 is TGTGCCACCAATCCACTCGACGAGCAGTTCTTC. Encoded protein: CATNPLDEQFF. Together with reference TRBV7-6 and TRBJ2-1, the CDR3 gives the full variable domain: GAGVSQSPRYKVTKRGQDVALRCDPISGHVSLYWYRQALGQGPEFLTYFNYEAQQDKSGLPNDRFSAERPEGSISTLTIQRTEQRDSAMYRCATNPLDEQFFGPGTRLTVL.